Listed below are T cell receptor beta chains from one sample, sequenced in a study of tumor-infiltrating lymphocytes in oesophageal squamous cell carcinoma. TCRdb processed the PCR reads anew with MiXCR; each CDR3 protein has one entry. The data show about 18,000 distinct CDR3 sequences, about 40% seen once. Sequencing was carried out using normal esophageal tissue next to the tumor. These receptors came from a female donor with esophageal squamous cell carcinoma. Both conserved end residues are part of each CDR3. The D gene is left open where the match is weak. Size values are once, few and many counts, or a class for expanded clones, and some rows have none.

D gene | J gene | V gene | clone size | CDR3 DNA | CDR3 protein
NA | TRBJ1-1 | TRBV12-3/TRBV12-4 | NA | TGTGCCAGCAGTAACCAACAGGTGATGAACACTGAAGCTTTCTTT | CASSNQQVMNTEAFF
NA | TRBJ2-1 | TRBV7-3 | NA | TGTGCCAGCAGCTTGGTGGGGGATAATGAGCAGTTCTTC | CASSLVGDNEQFF
NA | TRBJ2-3 | TRBV28 | NA | TGTGCCAGCAACGGAGATACGCAGTATTTT | CASNGDTQYF
NA | TRBJ2-1 | TRBV7-4 | NA | TGTGCCAGCAGCTTAGAGGCTACCCAACCACAGCAGTTCTTC | CASSLEATQPQQFF
NA | TRBJ2-5 | TRBV19 | few | TGTGCCAGTAGTCTGACCCCAGGTTCACCCCTCCACTTC | CASSLTPGSPLHF
NA | TRBJ2-5 | TRBV7-2 | few | TGTGCCAGCAGCCGGAGCCGGGAAGAGACCCAGTACTTC | CASSRSREETQYF
TRBD2 | TRBJ2-1 | TRBV6-1 | NA | TGTGCCAGCAGAGGGACTAGCGGGAGTAACTACAATGAGCAGTTCTTC | CASRGTSGSNYNEQFF
NA | TRBJ2-1 | TRBV12-3/TRBV12-4 | medium-sized | TGTGCCAGCAGTTTAAGGGGGAAGAATGAGCAGTTCTTC | CASSLRGKNEQFF
TRBD2 | TRBJ2-3 | TRBV6-1 | NA | TGTGCCAGCAGTTCCAGGACTAGCGGGGCCACAGATACGCAGTATTTT | CASSSRTSGATDTQYF
NA | TRBJ2-4 | TRBV6-2/TRBV6-3 | NA | TGTGCCAGCAGTTACCAGGGACAAAACAAAAACATTCAGTACTTC | CASSYQGQNKNIQYF
NA | TRBJ2-1 | TRBV7-2 | few | TGTGCCAGCAGCTTAGATCTTAGCTCCTACAATGAGCAGTTCTTC | CASSLDLSSYNEQFF
TRBD2 | TRBJ2-1 | TRBV10-2 | many | TGCGCCAGCAGGGCGGGACTAGCGATTTATGAGCAGTTCTTC | CASRAGLAIYEQFF
TRBD1 | TRBJ2-3 | TRBV5-1 | NA | TGCGCCAGCAGCACTGGACAGGGTATGACAGATACGCAGTATTTT | CASSTGQGMTDTQYF
NA | TRBJ2-1 | TRBV6-2/TRBV6-3 | NA | TGTGCCAGCAGTTACGGAGAAATTGGTGAGCAGTTCTTC | CASSYGEIGEQFF
NA | TRBJ2-5 | TRBV6-1 | many | TGTGCCAGCACTCACAGGGGGGGGGGAGAGACCCAGTACTTC | CASTHRGGGETQYF
TRBD2 | TRBJ2-5 | TRBV28 | NA | TGTGCCAGCAGCGGAGTCTTCGGGGGGGTACGACAAGAGACCCAGTACTTC | CASSGVFGGVRQETQYF
NA | TRBJ2-3 | TRBV20-1 | few | TGCAGTGCTCCGGTAGGGTGGGCTCCGCAGTATTTT | CSAPVGWAPQYF
NA | TRBJ2-2 | TRBV7-9 | medium-sized | TGTGCCAGCGGGCGCGGGGGCGTAACCGGGGAGCTGTTTTTT | CASGRGGVTGELFF
TRBD2 | TRBJ2-7 | TRBV7-3 | NA | TGTGCCAGCAGCATAGGGACTAGCGGAGTTAATGAGCAGTACTTC | CASSIGTSGVNEQYF
NA | TRBJ2-2 | TRBV25-1 | NA | TGTGCCAGCAGTGTAGGGGACCGGAACACCGGGGAGCTGTTTTTT | CASSVGDRNTGELFF
NA | TRBJ2-5 | TRBV5-5 | NA | TGTGCCAGCAGCTTGGGACGTGGACATAATTCACCCCTCCACTTC | CASSLGRGHNSPLHF
NA | TRBJ2-1 | TRBV7-2 | many | TGTGCCAGCAGCTTAACTAGCATTGAGCAGTTCTTC | CASSLTSIEQFF
TRBD2 | TRBJ2-5 | TRBV7-2 | few | TGTGCCAGCAGCTTTCTCACGGGGGGGCTTAAGGGAGAGACCCAGTACTTC | CASSFLTGGLKGETQYF
NA | TRBJ2-5 | TRBV18 | many | TGTGCCAGCTCACCGTCCGGTGAGACCCAGTACTTC | CASSPSGETQYF
NA | TRBJ2-1 | TRBV18 | once | TGTGCCAGCTCACCTGAGTTCGGCGAGCAGTTCTTC | CASSPEFGEQFF
TRBD2 | TRBJ2-3 | TRBV6-1 | medium-sized | TGTGCCAGCAGTGATGTAGCGGGAGGGTTCACAGATACGCAGTATTTT | CASSDVAGGFTDTQYF
TRBD2 | TRBJ2-1 | TRBV10-3 | NA | TGTGCCATCAGTGAACGCGGGGGGACACCCCTCCACTTC | CAISERGGTPLHF
NA | TRBJ1-1 | TRBV7-2 | large | TGTGCCAGCAGTTCTTATGGGGGGGCTAGCACTGAAGCTTTCTTT | CASSSYGGASTEAFF
NA | TRBJ2-3 | TRBV27 | NA | TGTGCCAGCAGTGTAAGAACAGGGCTAACTAGCACAGATACGCAGTATTTT | CASSVRTGLTSTDTQYF
NA | TRBJ2-3 | TRBV7-2 | medium-sized | TGTGCCAGCAGCTCCGACGAAATCGGGCAGTATTTT | CASSSDEIGQYF
TRBD1 | TRBJ2-1 | TRBV27 | many | TGTGCCAGCAGTACCCGGGACAGGGGTTCCTTCAGGTTCTTC | CASSTRDRGSFRFF
NA | TRBJ2-3 | TRBV7-2 | NA | TGTGCCAGCAGCTTAGTGGCGGGGTATGGCACAGATACGCAGTATTTT | CASSLVAGYGTDTQYF
TRBD2 | TRBJ2-3 | TRBV7-2 | NA | TGTGCCAGCAGCTTAGGCCTAGCGGGATTAGATACGCAGTATTTT | CASSLGLAGLDTQYF